Presented here are 13 T cell receptor beta chains from one specimen sequenced in a study of shared clonotypes between healthy human individuals. Profiling relied on immunoSEQ multiplex PCR, and the TCRdb table lists in-frame clones only, not all of them. The sample contains 600,000 to 750,000 clones, 72% of which appear only once. The sequenced material came from memory CD4+ T cells sorted from blood. As for subset: CD45RA-negative fraction. The receptors here all came from a woman aged 25 to 39 in good health.

The chain carries TRBV28 and TRBJ2-7; 8 bases are shared with TRBD2. The CDR3 contains 15 residues. Germline trimming cut 6 bases from V and 6 bases from J; bases unmatched to any gene: 13. The germline CDR1 and CDR2 sequences are MDHEN and SYDVKM. The CDR3 reads CASSFAGGARGEQYF. The DNA of the CDR3 is TGTGCCAGCAGCTTCGCGGGGGGAGCAAGGGGCGAGCAGTACTTC.

The chain carries TRBV27 and TRBJ2-2; either TRBD1 or TRBD2 may fit D (6 bases each). This CDR3 has 15 amino acids. CDR1 and CDR2 (germline): MNHEY, SMNVEV (reference sequence). V was shortened by 7 bases and J by 4 bases, with 16 bases between the two germline ends. DNA for the CDR3: TGTGCCAGCACTCACAGGGTGGAGGGCACCGGGGAGCTGTTTTTT. This encodes CASTHRVEGTGELFF.

CDR3 sequence: CASRGTGGNDYEQYF. The CDR3 DNA follows: TGTGCCAGCAGGGGCACAGGGGGCAACGACTACGAGCAGTACTTC. The chain employs TRBV7-9 and TRBJ2-7; 9 positions match TRBD1. The trim removed 6 bases at V and 3 bases at J, leaving 9 bases unmatched. In germline, CDR1 is SEHNR, CDR2 FQNEAQ (reference sequence). The CDR3 is 15 amino acids.

This chain links TRBV18 with TRBJ2-1; TRBD2 matches at 7 bases. V gave up 1 base and J gave up 6 bases; unmatched junction bases: 9. There are 16 residues in the CDR3. Germline-derived CDR1 and CDR2 are KGHSH and LQKENI. CDR3 DNA sequence: TGTGCCAGCTCACCACAGTCGTCTAGCGGAACCAATGAGCAGTTCTTC. This codes for CASSPQSSSGTNEQFF. Complete variable domain (other parts from reference TRBV18 and TRBJ2-1): NAGVMQNPRHLVRRRGQEARLRCSPMKGHSHVYWYRQLPEEGLKFMVYLQKENIIDESGMPKERFSAEFPKEGPSILRIQQVVRGDSAAYFCASSPQSSSGTNEQFFGPGTRLTVL.

The gene calls are TRBV2 and TRBJ1-2; 8 nucleotides agree with TRBD1. Germline V gene sequence: CDR1 SNHLY, CDR2 FYNNEI. The CDR3 is 14 residues long. V dropped 6 bases and J dropped 2; count of bases not matched to a gene: 5. CDR3 amino acids: CASREDRANYGYTF. The CDR3 region has the DNA TGTGCCAGCAGGGAGGACAGGGCGAACTATGGCTACACCTTC.

This clone was found once. This sequence joins TRBV7-9 and TRBJ2-7; D is uncertain. V was cut by 0 bases and J by 1 base, with 10 bases left in between. The CDR3 is 15 residues long. Germline CDR1 reads SEHNR; CDR2 reads FQNEAQ (reference sequence). The CDR3 spells CASSLAVAPSYEQYF. In nucleotides, the CDR3 is TGTGCCAGCAGCTTAGCCGTTGCCCCGTCCTACGAGCAGTACTTC.

V is TRBV2 and J is TRBJ1-1; weak D call: TRBD1 (6 bases). CDR3 length: 13 residues. With 5 bases removed from V and 3 bases from J, the gap between germline ends came to 10 bases. Germline lookup yields CDR1 SNHLY and CDR2 FYNNEI. The CDR3 DNA is TGTGCCAGCAGTAGTCAGGGGTACACTGAAGCTTTCTTT. Translation: CASSSQGYTEAFF.

V usage is TRBV7-6 and J usage is TRBJ1-3; D unresolved. The CDR3 length is 15 residues. The V end lost 1 base, the J end lost 0 bases, and 7 bases lay between the germline ends. Germline V gene sequence: CDR1 SGHVS, CDR2 FNYEAQ. CDR3 in DNA: TGTGCCAGCAGCTTAGACCTCAACTCTGGAAACACCATATATTTT. Amino acids: CASSLDLNSGNTIYF.

The chain is built from TRBV19 and TRBJ1-1; 10 bases match TRBD1. Germline V gene lookup returns CDR1 LNHDA and CDR2 SQIVND (reference sequence). The CDR3 is 15 amino acids. After removal of 8 bases from V and 3 bases from J, the junction contained 9 bases not matched to a gene. The CDR3 is CASAPRQGADTEAFF. The DNA for the CDR3 is TGTGCCAGTGCCCCGCGACAGGGGGCGGACACTGAAGCTTTCTTT.

The chain uses TRBV6-6 and TRBJ1-3; no clear D. Trimming removed 6 bases from V and 4 bases from J, with 16 bases in between. There are 15 residues in the CDR3. Per the germline V gene, CDR1 is MNHNY and CDR2 is SVGAGI (reference sequence). CDR3 in amino acids: CASRKPSSGGNTIYF. The CDR3 DNA is TGTGCCAGCAGAAAGCCCAGTTCGGGAGGAAACACCATATATTTT.

This clone occurred a few times. The chain is built from TRBV19 and TRBJ1-5; D is possibly TRBD1 (6 bases). Germline-derived CDR1 and CDR2 are LNHDA and SQIVND (reference sequence). Between the trimmed V and J ends, which lost 7 bases and 7 bases, there was a span of 17 bases. The CDR3 covers 14 residues. The CDR3 is CASTRRGANQPQHF. The CDR3 DNA sequence: TGTGCCAGTACTCGGCGGGGGGCCAACCAGCCCCAGCATTTT.

About this clone itself: At the DNA level, this CDR3 is encoded by other sequences in the same sample as well. This chain links TRBV28 with TRBJ2-4; 7 nucleotides agree with TRBD1. The CDR3 spans 14 residues. V was clipped by 1 base and J by 4 bases; unmatched bases: 1. The germline V gene encodes CDR1 MDHEN and CDR2 SYDVKM. CDR3 bases: TGTGCCAGCAGTTTATCGGGACAGAAAAACATTCAGTACTTC. It codes for CASSLSGQKNIQYF.

The chain combines TRBV27 with TRBJ2-1; 13 bases line up with TRBD2. The germline CDR1 and CDR2 sequences are MNHEY and SMNVEV (reference sequence). This CDR3 has 18 amino acids. V gave up 5 bases and J gave up 6 bases; unmatched junction bases: 13. The CDR3 sequence: CASSRTSGREQAGNEQFF. DNA of the CDR3: TGTGCCAGCAGTAGAACTAGCGGGAGGGAGCAGGCTGGCAATGAGCAGTTCTTC.